Sequencing of this T cell receptor beta chain was carried out in a study of blood T cells in healthy people across ages. As to this clonotype: The antigen remains undetermined.

A second about 7 to 12 cycle PCR used barcoded and J-beta primers. TCRdb processed the 5' RACE reads anew with MiXCR; each CDR3 protein has one entry. The sample records 920,000 or so distinct CDR3 sequences, roughly 45% being singletons. Study-wide results and limits: Diversity of TCR beta correlated strongly with naive T cell percentage. Fewer expanded clones and more diversity marked long-lived versus aged donors. Age showed a roughly linear inverse relationship with TCR beta diversity per million T cells.

Every donor contributed roughly 11 milliliters of peripheral blood by blood draw. CDR1 is MNHEY and CDR2 is SMNVEV in the germline V gene (reference sequence). Germline trimming cut 6 bases from V and 2 bases from J; bases unmatched to any gene: 6. The CDR3 is 15 residues long. This clonotype originated in a woman aged 55-75 years in good health. This sequence joins TRBV27 and TRBJ2-7; 11 nucleotides match TRBD2. Input material: blood. CDR3 sequence reads: CASRFLAGGPYEQYF. The CDR3 bases are TGTGCCAGCAGATTCCTAGCGGGAGGTCCCTACGAGCAGTACTTC.